These 7 T cell receptor beta chains came from one sample sequenced in a study of beta chain features in type 1 diabetes. All of the isolated RNA was reverse transcribed, so expressed TCRB transcripts were sequenced. TCRdb's table, derived via immunoSEQ multiplex PCR, lists solely in-frame clones and lacks some. The sample holds approximately 37,000 clones, over 45% seen once. The specimen sequenced was central memory CD4+ T cells from blood. The receptors shown here come from a woman aged 18-30 years in good health.

The chain is built from TRBV4-1 and TRBJ2-3; 8 positions agree with TRBD2. V gave up 4 bases and J gave up 1 base; unmatched junction bases: 7. The CDR3 loop spans 16 amino acids. Per the germline V gene, CDR1 is MGHRA and CDR2 is YSYEKL. CDR3 sequence: CASSPPPAGGTDTQYF. The CDR3 bases are TGCGCCAGCAGCCCGCCTCCAGCGGGAGGCACAGATACGCAGTATTTT.

Written as DNA, the CDR3 is TGTGCCTGGAGTGTACGGGATGGGGATACGCAGTATTTT. Residues: CAWSVRDGDTQYF. V and J are TRBV30 and TRBJ2-3; weak D call: TRBD2 (5 bases). The CDR3 sequence is 13 residues long. The germline CDR1 and CDR2 sequences are GTSNPN and SVGIG (reference sequence). The germline V and J ends were trimmed by 0 bases and 6 bases, with 10 bases remaining between them.

The chain links TRBV7-9 to TRBJ2-1, with 9 bases that match TRBD2. CDR1 is SEHNR, CDR2 FQNEAQ, per germline (reference sequence). The length of the CDR3 is 14 residues. The J segment lost 5 bases and the V segment lost 4 bases, leaving 3 bases of the junction unmatched. In DNA, the CDR3 is TGTGCCAGCAGCTCCGGGACTAGCAACAATGAGCAGTTCTTC. Its translation: CASSSGTSNNEQFF.

V usage is TRBV2 and J usage is TRBJ1-2, with D hard to call. The germline V gene has CDR1 SNHLY and CDR2 FYNNEI. The CDR3 has 13 amino acids. V was shortened by 5 bases and J by 5 bases, with 12 bases between the two germline ends. CDR3 region: CASSPEQTYGYTF. The CDR3 DNA sequence: TGTGCCAGCAGTCCCGAACAGACGTATGGCTACACCTTC.

V and J are TRBV11-2 and TRBJ2-1, with 10 bases identical to TRBD2. The germline V gene encodes CDR1 SGHAT and CDR2 FQNNGV. The CDR3 has 14 residues. Trimming took 5 bases from V and 7 from J; bases not matched to a gene: 5. The CDR3 DNA is TGTGCCAGCAGCCTAGGACTAGCGGAGAATGAGCAGTTCTTC. Translating it yields CASSLGLAENEQFF.

This clone appeared a single time. The V gene is TRBV6-1, the J gene TRBJ1-5; TRBD1 might be the D (5 bases). V gave up 5 bases and J gave up 4 bases, with 15 bases separating them. The CDR3 contains 15 residues. Per the germline V gene, CDR1 is MNHNS and CDR2 is SASEGT. This CDR3 reads CASSQGLEGNQPQHF. The CDR3 coding sequence is TGTGCCAGCAGTCAGGGACTTGAGGGGAATCAGCCCCAGCATTTT.

In the case of this clone: One junction end disagrees with the germline gene, perhaps due to a read error. Other DNA sequences in the sample encode the same CDR3. The CDR3 is CSVGGLTGGRTEAFF. The CDR3 nucleotides read TGCAGCGTTGGGGGACTGACAGGGGGGCGGACTGAAGCTTTCTTC. This chain links TRBV29-1 with TRBJ1-1; TRBD1 matches 9 bases. CDR1 and CDR2 from the germline V gene are SQVTM and ANQGSEA. This CDR3 has 15 residues.